This T cell receptor (beta chain) was recorded in a study of blood T cell repertoires in COVID-19. Study as a whole: Sites across the United States, Italy and Spain contributed samples from acute and convalescent COVID-19. PBMCs, B-cell-depleted T cells, or T cells provided the cDNA or gDNA that made up the material.

Authors' data handling: Researchers report that nucleated cell counts were estimated from reference gene primer amplification. Using immunoSEQ multiplex PCR, the repertoire was profiled, and TCRdb retains in-frame clones only, with some absent. The D gene and trimming were derived from the DNA, and the V and J assignments and clone size from that table. The table includes around 72,000 clones, 85% to 90% detected once. Germline V gene data show CDR1 as LNHDA and CDR2 as SQIVND (reference sequence). Trimming stripped 5 bases from V and 0 bases from J, with 13 bases between. The CDR3 length is 15 residues.

Sequencing used peripheral blood. The source is a man aged 70-80 years with active or convalescent COVID-19. The chain combines TRBV19 with TRBJ1-1; D uncertain. The CDR3 here is CASSPGSTMNTEAFF. DNA of the CDR3: TGTGCCAGTAGTCCCGGGTCCACCATGAACACTGAAGCTTTCTTT.